A single sample gave rise to the 22 T cell receptor beta chains below, sequenced in a study of cytomegalovirus exposure and HLA in healthy donors. Both 60 Vbeta primers and 13 Jbeta primers went into the PCR. Some clones are missing from TCRdb's copy, which holds only in-frame ones; the method was immunoSEQ multiplex PCR. The sample has around 150,000 clones, about three quarters seen once. The source material was PBMCs. These receptors were obtained from a man between 45 and 60 years old in good health and CMV-seropositive.

This clone was seen a few times. The CDR3 nucleotides read TGTGCCAGCAGCTATCCGGGACAGGACCACTATGGCTACACCTTC. Its protein is CASSYPGQDHYGYTF. The chain employs TRBV5-4 and TRBJ1-2; TRBD1 agrees at 8 bases. The germline V gene encodes CDR1 SGHNT and CDR2 YYREEE (reference sequence). The V segment lost 3 bases and the J segment 3 bases; nucleotides outside the gene matches: 7. The CDR3 covers 15 residues.

The CDR3 spells CASSVAIQETQYF. DNA for the CDR3: TGTGCCAGCAGCGTAGCCATCCAAGAGACCCAGTACTTC. J is TRBJ2-5 and V is TRBV9; D is undetermined. The V gene lost 0 bases and the J gene lost 1 base, with 4 bases spanning the gap. From germline, CDR1 is SGDLS and CDR2 YYNGEE. The CDR3 consists of 13 residues.

The V call is TRBV19, the J call TRBJ1-4, with 8 positions matching TRBD1. The J segment lost 8 bases and the V segment lost 5 bases, leaving 10 bases of the junction unmatched. The germline gives CDR1 LNHDA, CDR2 SQIVND (reference sequence). The CDR3 spans 15 residues. In nucleotides, the CDR3 is TGTGCCAGTAGTGCTCCGGGACAGGAGAGGGAAAAACTGTTTTTT. As protein: CASSAPGQEREKLFF.

The CDR3 region is CASSPKRETGELFF. As DNA, the CDR3 is TGTGCCAGCTCACCAAAGCGAGAGACCGGGGAGCTGTTTTTT. The gene calls are TRBV18 and TRBJ2-2; D call uncertain. Per the germline V gene, CDR1 is KGHSH and CDR2 is LQKENI. This CDR3 has 14 residues. V lost 2 bases and J 5 bases, leaving 9 bases between the germline ends.

The CDR3 region is CASSYDRGAKNIQYF. The CDR3 nucleotides are TGTGCCAGCAGTTACGACAGGGGTGCCAAAAACATTCAGTACTTC. The chain links TRBV6-5 to TRBJ2-4; 8 bases fit TRBD1. V lost 2 bases and J lost 1; bases outside the gene matches: 1. Germline values: CDR1 MNHEY, CDR2 SVGAGI. The CDR3 extends over 15 amino acids.

V is TRBV5-1 and J is TRBJ2-3; D uncertain. The CDR3 has 13 residues. Germline-derived CDR1 and CDR2 are SGHRS and YFSETQ. The V gene lost 0 bases and the J gene lost 4 bases, with 6 bases spanning the gap. This chain's CDR3 is CASSLVVADTQYF. Here the CDR3 DNA reads TGCGCCAGCAGCTTGGTCGTCGCAGATACGCAGTATTTT.

V usage is TRBV19 and J usage is TRBJ2-5; tentative D call: TRBD2 (6 bases). The CDR3 has 14 amino acids. Per germline, CDR1 LNHDA and CDR2 SQIVND (reference sequence). V was clipped by 7 bases and J by 5 bases, with 17 bases between them. CDR3 protein: CASTRAGGSETQYF. CDR3 DNA sequence: TGTGCCAGTACCCGAGCTGGGGGGAGTGAGACCCAGTACTTC.

The chain couples TRBV27 to TRBJ1-4; unclear D gene. This CDR3 has 14 residues. Germline V gene sequence: CDR1 MNHEY, CDR2 SMNVEV (reference sequence). The V gene lost 6 bases and the J gene lost 6 bases, with 14 bases spanning the gap. CDR3 residues: CASRTRFRDEKLFF. CDR3 bases: TGTGCCAGCAGAACTCGGTTTCGGGATGAAAAACTGTTTTTT.

The chain couples TRBV14 to TRBJ2-3, with TRBD2 matching over 9 bases. V dropped 2 bases and J dropped 9; count of bases not matched to a gene: 9. The CDR3 length is 15 residues. Germline V gene data show CDR1 as SGHDN and CDR2 as FVKESK. The CDR3: CASSQMVAGERTQYF. The DNA for the CDR3 is TGTGCCAGCAGCCAAATGGTAGCGGGAGAGAGGACGCAGTATTTT.

The chain uses TRBV11-3 and TRBJ2-5, with 7 bases that match TRBD2. CDR3 length: 16 residues. The V gene's germline CDR1 is SGHNT and CDR2 YENEEA. Unmatched junction bases numbered 7, after V lost 1 base and J lost 2 bases. CDR3 sequence: CASSLGLAGVQETQYF. The CDR3 DNA reads as TGTGCCAGCAGCTTAGGACTAGCTGGGGTTCAAGAGACCCAGTACTTC.

Only a few counts were recorded for this clone. CDR3 loop: CASSQDMAGGSGELFF. Written as DNA, the CDR3 is TGCGCCAGCAGCCAAGATATGGCAGGGGGCTCCGGGGAGCTGTTTTTT. The chain links TRBV4-3 to TRBJ2-2, with 8 bases fitting TRBD1. Trimming at V came to 0 bases and at J to 6 bases, leaving 6 bases not matched to a gene. Germline CDR1 reads LGHNA; CDR2 reads YSLEER. This CDR3 region has 16 residues.

The V and J genes are TRBV11-3 and TRBJ2-7; 9 nucleotides agree with TRBD1. The CDR3 contains 16 residues. The germline V gene encodes CDR1 SGHNT and CDR2 YENEEA. J lost 1 base, V lost 0 bases, and 4 bases had no gene match. The CDR3 here is CASSLDRDRASYEQYF. The DNA for the CDR3 is TGTGCCAGCAGCTTAGATCGGGACAGGGCATCCTACGAGCAGTACTTC.

The chain has TRBV6-1 and TRBJ2-1; perhaps TRBD2 as D (6 bases). Trimming left V 4 bases short and J 10 bases short, with 20 bases between. CDR1 is MNHNS, CDR2 SASEGT, per germline. The CDR3 has 15 amino acids. CDR3 nucleotide sequence: TGTGCCAGCAGTGTGGTTACTAGCCCGAGCGTAGAGCAGTTCTTC. As protein: CASSVVTSPSVEQFF.

Only a few counts were recorded for this clone. This chain joins TRBV7-2 and TRBJ1-2, with a weak D call TRBD1 (6 bases). This CDR3 has 15 amino acids. Per the germline V gene, CDR1 is SGHTA and CDR2 is FQGNSA. The V end lost 5 bases, the J end lost 4 bases, and 17 bases lay between the germline ends. As DNA, the CDR3 is TGTGCCAGCAGCCCACAGGGTAATCAGGGCTATGGCTACACCTTC. This translates into CASSPQGNQGYGYTF.

In its sample, this clone was seen a few times. This chain uses TRBV10-3 with TRBJ2-7; 11 bases fit TRBD1. The V gene's germline CDR1 is ENHRY and CDR2 SYGVKD. This CDR3 contains 16 residues. V trimming: 1 base; J trimming: 2 bases; junction bases outside the gene matches: 4. CDR3 DNA: TGTGCCATCAGTGAGTGGGGACAGGGGGACACCTACGAGCAGTACTTC. Translating it yields CAISEWGQGDTYEQYF.

This clone appeared a few times. The chain is built from TRBV29-1 and TRBJ2-5; tentative D call: TRBD1 (6 bases). V dropped 7 bases and J dropped 5 bases, with 14 bases sitting between them. Germline CDR1 reads SQVTM; CDR2 reads ANQGSEA. This CDR3 has 12 amino acids. The CDR3 bases are TGCAGCGCTCACAGGGACGGGGAGACCCAGTACTTC. Its translation: CSAHRDGETQYF.

The chain is built from TRBV19 and TRBJ1-2; 9 nucleotides agree with TRBD1. J gave up 8 bases and V 6 bases, and 7 bases lay outside the gene matches. The germline CDR1 and CDR2 sequences are LNHDA and SQIVND (reference sequence). The CDR3 covers 13 residues. The CDR3 protein is CASSATGGTGYTF. Written as DNA, the CDR3 is TGTGCCAGTAGCGCGACAGGGGGAACAGGCTACACCTTC.

J is TRBJ1-2 and V is TRBV30; D might be TRBD1 (5 bases). CDR1 and CDR2 from the germline V gene are GTSNPN and SVGIG (reference sequence). With 2 bases removed from V and 2 bases from J, the gap between germline ends came to 12 bases. This CDR3 spans 14 amino acids. CDR3 sequence reads: CAWSTGGSNYGYTF. The CDR3 bases are TGTGCCTGGAGTACGGGGGGGTCGAACTATGGCTACACCTTC.

With regard to this clone: At the DNA level, this CDR3 is encoded by other sequences in the same sample as well. CDR3 DNA: TGTGCGACAGGGGGTGCAGATACGCAGTATTTT. It translates to CATGGADTQYF. This chain uses TRBV19 with TRBJ2-3; 9 bases fit TRBD1. From germline, CDR1 is LNHDA and CDR2 SQIVND (reference sequence). This CDR3 region has 11 residues.

The V and J genes are TRBV9 and TRBJ2-3; a weak D match, TRBD2 (6 bases). Germline CDR1 reads SGDLS; CDR2 reads YYNGEE. Between the trimmed V and J ends, which lost 0 bases and 5 bases, there was a span of 16 bases. CDR3 length equals 16 residues. CDR3 sequence (DNA): TGTGCCAGCAGCGTAGGGGGACCCCTAGCGCAAGATACGCAGTATTTT. It is translated as CASSVGGPLAQDTQYF.

The rearrangement uses TRBV2 and TRBJ2-2, with 10 bases matching TRBD2. Germline loops: CDR1 SNHLY, CDR2 FYNNEI. V trimming: 4 bases; J trimming: 1 base; junction bases outside the gene matches: 0. This CDR3 comprises 15 residues. The CDR3 sequence: CASSGTSGNTGELFF. The CDR3 bases are TGTGCCAGCAGTGGGACTAGCGGGAACACCGGGGAGCTGTTTTTT.

The chain employs TRBV11-3 and TRBJ1-2; TRBD1 might be the D (5 bases). Germline assignment: CDR1 SGHNT and CDR2 YENEEA. V was shortened by 0 bases and J by 4 bases, with 6 bases between the two germline ends. This CDR3 has 13 amino acids. In nucleotides, the CDR3 is TGTGCCAGCAGCTTAGACAGGGTCTATGGCTACACCTTC. Translated, it gives CASSLDRVYGYTF.